The subject of this entry is one TCR beta chain. No antigen is known for it. The sample holds other DNA sequences that translate to the same CDR3. The source of the sample is a study of Ad26.COV2.S vaccination and SARS-CoV-2 variants. Study in general: Donor joined the COV1001 Ad26.COV2.S trial arm. The authors gave Ad26.COV2.S intramuscularly, either once or twice 56 days apart. Points from the study as a whole: Total T cell responses, in the TCR breadth and depth analyses, may have been underestimated.

Repertoires were generated with immunoSEQ multiplex PCR, while TCRdb's copy carries only in-frame clones and drops some. The sample contains some 640,000 clones, more than 80% of which appear only once. Treatment reported: around 19 received Ad26.COV2.S at low or high dose, single or two shots; roughly five received placebo; per-sample allocation not given. All samples were drawn on day 63, counting from the first vaccine or placebo injection. Built on an Ad26 vector, the vaccine expressed Wuhan-strain SARS-CoV-2 spike. This CDR3 region has 13 residues. V lost 0 bases and J 2 bases, leaving 6 bases between the germline ends. Germline assignment: CDR1 SGHRS and CDR2 YFSETQ.

The J gene is TRBJ2-7, the V gene TRBV5-1; unclear D gene. The receptor's source is a person aged 18-60 years who received the Ad26.COV2.S COVID-19 vaccine or a placebo. Sequencing was performed on peripheral blood, taken in a trial of Ad26.COV2.S vaccine versus placebo. The CDR3 DNA follows: TGCGCCAGCAGCTTGGCAGGAACCTACGAGCAGTACTTC. This gives the protein CASSLAGTYEQYF.